This passage covers 12 T cell receptor beta chains from one sample sequenced in a study of T cell repertoires in aging, cancer and after chemotherapy (dated by TCRdb to between 2018 and 2021). Sequencer: Illumina MiSeq. Rearranged TRB sequences spanning V, D and J segments were amplified in a multiplex touch-down PCR with a mixed TRB-A/B primer pool. TCRdb applied fastp at Q25 and MiXCR to the public reads, then kept only in-frame beta chains. Records with the same CDR3 protein are collapsed into one entry carrying the most frequent genes and DNA. This sample gives just under 10,000 distinct CDR3 sequences in total; around 33% of them show up just once. The top ten hold approximately 2.8% of the sample. TCR beta rearrangements were amplified from genomic DNA isolated from peripheral blood, not from sorted cells or RNA. Sequenced material: blood. Receptors were obtained from a human donor in good health.

This chain links TRBV7-2 with TRBJ1-2, with 7 bases matching TRBD1. V gave up 4 bases and J gave up 4 bases; unmatched junction bases: 9. The CDR3 sequence is 15 residues long. Germline V CDR1 and CDR2: SGHTA, FQGNSA. CDR3 bases: TGTGCCAGCAGCTCTCCAGGGAGACAGGGCTATGGCTACACCTTC. As protein: CASSSPGRQGYGYTF.

This chain connects TRBV4-1 to TRBJ2-2; D uncertain. The CDR3 sequence is 14 residues long. The ends were cut back, 0 bases at V and 4 bases at J, with 6 bases in the middle. Germline CDR1 and CDR2: MGHRA and YSYEKL. CDR3 region: CASSQEAATGELFF. CDR3 bases: TGCGCCAGCAGCCAAGAGGCTGCCACCGGGGAGCTGTTTTTT.

V gene TRBV19 combines with J gene TRBJ2-1; 7 bases match TRBD1. The germline gives CDR1 LNHDA, CDR2 SQIVND (reference sequence). Trimming at V came to 4 bases and at J to 6 bases, leaving 3 bases not matched to a gene. This CDR3 spans 13 amino acids. CDR3 DNA sequence: TGTGCCAGTAGTAGGGACAGTTCCAATGAGCAGTTCTTC. This gives the protein CASSRDSSNEQFF.

The rearrangement joins TRBV5-1 to TRBJ2-2; 7 bases are a match to TRBD2. V shed 4 bases and J 1 base; nucleotides not matched to a gene: 4. The germline V gene has CDR1 SGHRS and CDR2 YFSETQ. This CDR3 spans 15 amino acids. The CDR3 region is CASSQTSRNTGELFF. CDR3 DNA sequence: TGCGCCAGCAGCCAGACTAGCCGGAACACCGGGGAGCTGTTTTTT.

The chain employs TRBV6-5 and TRBJ1-1; D is ambiguous. The V gene lost 7 bases and the J gene lost 4 bases, with 13 bases spanning the gap. The CDR3 loop spans 13 amino acids. The germline V gene has CDR1 MNHEY and CDR2 SVGAGI. CDR3 amino acids: CASKWRVSTEAFF. Written as DNA, the CDR3 is TGTGCCAGCAAATGGAGGGTGAGCACTGAAGCTTTCTTT.

V is TRBV12-3 or TRBV12-4 and J is TRBJ1-1, with 8 bases that match TRBD1. Trimming cost V 3 bases and J 2 bases; bases outside gene matches: 5. This CDR3 is built from 15 residues. CDR3 bases: TGTGCCAGCAGTTTTGGGGACAGGTTAAACACTGAAGCTTTCTTT. This translates into CASSFGDRLNTEAFF.

This clonotype is deemed medium-sized. The gene calls are TRBV15 and TRBJ2-7, with a possible D match to TRBD1 (5 bases). CDR1 is LNHNV, CDR2 YYDKDF, per germline (reference sequence). The CDR3 has 15 residues. Trimming shortened V by 4 bases and J by 1 base, and 14 bases separated the two germline ends. The DNA of the CDR3 is TGTGCCACCAGCAACGGGCAAGCAGGGTCCTACGAGCAGTACTTC. It is translated as CATSNGQAGSYEQYF.

This clonotype showed up just a few times. The CDR3 loop is CASSPGQRSGDQYF. The CDR3 DNA reads TGTGCCAGTAGTCCCGGCCAGCGGTCCGGGGACCAGTACTTC. The chain combines TRBV19 with TRBJ2-5, with D perhaps matching TRBD2 (5 bases). The CDR3 is 14 amino acids. Germline CDR1 reads LNHDA; CDR2 reads SQIVND (reference sequence). Between the trimmed V and J ends, which lost 5 bases and 10 bases, there was a span of 20 bases.

The V call is TRBV11-2, the J call TRBJ2-5; D may correspond to TRBD1 or TRBD2 (6 bases each). This CDR3 spans 14 amino acids. V dropped 5 bases and J dropped 5 bases, with 15 bases sitting between them. CDR1 is SGHAT, CDR2 FQNNGV, per germline. The CDR3 protein is CASSRRGGIETQYF. The CDR3 DNA reads TGTGCCAGCAGCCGACGAGGGGGGATTGAGACCCAGTACTTC. The full variable domain, in which reference TRBV11-2 and TRBJ2-5 provide the parts outside the CDR3, is EAGVAQSPRYKIIEKRQSVAFWCNPISGHATLYWYQQILGQGPKLLIQFQNNGVVDDSQLPKDRFSAERLKGVDSTLKIQPAKLEDSAVYLCASSRRGGIETQYFGPGTRLLVL.

The chain couples TRBV6-1 to TRBJ2-7; possibly TRBD2 for D (5 bases). Germline V CDR1 and CDR2: MNHNS, SASEGT. Between the trimmed V and J ends, which lost 6 bases and 5 bases, there was a span of 14 bases. The CDR3 has 13 amino acids. This chain's CDR3 is CASSSLGINEQYF. The CDR3 nucleotides read TGTGCCAGCAGCTCACTAGGGATAAACGAGCAGTACTTC.

This clonotype is medium-sized in the sample. The rearrangement joins TRBV29-1 to TRBJ2-4, with D perhaps TRBD2 (7 bases). The ends were cut back, 8 bases at V and 8 bases at J, with 19 bases in the middle. This CDR3 contains 13 residues. Looked up from germline, CDR1 is SQVTM and CDR2 is ANQGSEA. CDR3 DNA sequence: TGCAGCCACGTGGGGGGGCCAGGTGACATTCAGTACTTC. Translated, it gives CSHVGGPGDIQYF.

A few counts support this clonotype. V usage is TRBV5-5 and J usage is TRBJ1-2; tentatively, D is TRBD1 (5 bases). The CDR3 covers 13 residues. V lost 4 bases to trimming and J lost 5 bases, with 12 bases between them. Germline CDR1 and CDR2: SGHKS and YYEKEE (reference sequence). This CDR3 reads CASSTGRGYGYTF. The CDR3 bases are TGTGCCAGCAGCACGGGACGGGGATATGGCTACACCTTC.